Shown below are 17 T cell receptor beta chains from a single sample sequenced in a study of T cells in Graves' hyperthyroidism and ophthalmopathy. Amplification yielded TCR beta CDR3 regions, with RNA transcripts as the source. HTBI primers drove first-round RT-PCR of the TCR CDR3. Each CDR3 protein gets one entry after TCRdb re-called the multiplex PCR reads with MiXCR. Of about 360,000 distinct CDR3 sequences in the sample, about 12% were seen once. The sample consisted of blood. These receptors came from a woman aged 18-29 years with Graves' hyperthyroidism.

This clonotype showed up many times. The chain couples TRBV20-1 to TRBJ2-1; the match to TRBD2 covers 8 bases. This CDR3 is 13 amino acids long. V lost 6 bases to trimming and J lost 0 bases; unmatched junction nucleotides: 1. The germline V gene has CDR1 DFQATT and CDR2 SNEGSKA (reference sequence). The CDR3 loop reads CSAGGGSYNEQFF. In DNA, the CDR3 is TGCAGTGCCGGGGGGGGCTCCTACAATGAGCAGTTCTTC.

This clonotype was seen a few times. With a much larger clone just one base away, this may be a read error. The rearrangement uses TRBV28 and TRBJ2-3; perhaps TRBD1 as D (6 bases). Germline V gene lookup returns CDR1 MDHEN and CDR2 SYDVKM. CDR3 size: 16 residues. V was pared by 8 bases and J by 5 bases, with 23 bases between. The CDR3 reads CASCRPREGGIDTQYF. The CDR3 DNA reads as TGTGCCAGCTGCCGCCCCAGGGAAGGGGGTATAGATACGCAGTATTTT.

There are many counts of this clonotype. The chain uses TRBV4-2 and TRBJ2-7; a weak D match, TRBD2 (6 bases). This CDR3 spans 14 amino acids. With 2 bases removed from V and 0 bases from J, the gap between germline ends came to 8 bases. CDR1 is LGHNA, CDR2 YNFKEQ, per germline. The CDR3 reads CASSQYGSSYEQYF. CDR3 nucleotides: TGTGCCAGCAGCCAATACGGGAGCTCCTACGAGCAGTACTTC.

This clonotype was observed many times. CDR3 sequence: CATRYRGQETQYF. The CDR3 DNA is TGTGCCACCCGATACAGGGGCCAAGAGACCCAGTACTTC. The gene calls are TRBV15 and TRBJ2-5; 7 bases line up with TRBD1. With V trimmed by 8 bases and J by 1 base, 4 bases remained unmatched. This CDR3 has 13 residues. CDR1 LNHNV and CDR2 YYDKDF come from the germline V gene (reference sequence).

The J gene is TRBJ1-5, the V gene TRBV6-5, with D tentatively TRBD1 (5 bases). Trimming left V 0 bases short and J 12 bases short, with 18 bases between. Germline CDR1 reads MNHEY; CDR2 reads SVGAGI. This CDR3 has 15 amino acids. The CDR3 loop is CASSYSDQGAGNQHF. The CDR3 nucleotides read TGTGCCAGCAGTTACTCTGACCAGGGTGCCGGAAACCAGCATTTT.

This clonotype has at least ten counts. CDR3 nucleotide sequence: TGTGCCAGCAGTTTACTTGGGAAGTCCCAGCATTTT. It translates to CASSLLGKSQHF. The chain joins TRBV28 to TRBJ1-5; no definite D call. The CDR3 spans 12 residues. Germline CDR1 is MDHEN and CDR2 is SYDVKM. The V and J ends lost 2 bases and 11 bases respectively, with 10 bases between them.

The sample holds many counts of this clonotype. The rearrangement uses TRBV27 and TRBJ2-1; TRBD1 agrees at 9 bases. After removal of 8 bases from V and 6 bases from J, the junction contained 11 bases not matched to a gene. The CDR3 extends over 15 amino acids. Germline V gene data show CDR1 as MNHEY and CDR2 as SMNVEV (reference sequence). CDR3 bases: TGTGCCAGCGGAGAGTACAGGGGGCTTGGCAATGAGCAGTTCTTC. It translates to CASGEYRGLGNEQFF.

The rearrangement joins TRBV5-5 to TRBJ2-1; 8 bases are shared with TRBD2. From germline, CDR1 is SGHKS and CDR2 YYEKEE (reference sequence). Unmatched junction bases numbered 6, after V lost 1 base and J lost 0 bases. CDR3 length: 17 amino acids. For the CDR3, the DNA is TGTGCCAGCAGCTTGTACCCCGGGACTAGCTCCTACAATGAGCAGTTCTTC. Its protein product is CASSLYPGTSSYNEQFF.

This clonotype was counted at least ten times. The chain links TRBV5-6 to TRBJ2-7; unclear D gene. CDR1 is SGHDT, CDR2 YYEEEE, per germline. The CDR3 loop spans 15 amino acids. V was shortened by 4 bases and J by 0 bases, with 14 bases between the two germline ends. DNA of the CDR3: TGTGCCAGCAGCCAAGGGTACAGAAGCTCCTACGAGCAGTACTTC. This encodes CASSQGYRSSYEQYF. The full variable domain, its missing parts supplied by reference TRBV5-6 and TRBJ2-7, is DAGVTQSPTHLIKTRGQQVTLRCSPKSGHDTVSWYQQALGQGPQFIFQYYEEEERQRGNFPDRFSGHQFPNYSSELNVNALLLGDSALYLCASSQGYRSSYEQYFGPGTRLTVT.

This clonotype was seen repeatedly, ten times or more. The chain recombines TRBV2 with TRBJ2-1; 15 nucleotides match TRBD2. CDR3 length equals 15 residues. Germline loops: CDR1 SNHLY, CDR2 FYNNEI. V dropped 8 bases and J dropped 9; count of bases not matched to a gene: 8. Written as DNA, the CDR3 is TGTGCCAGCTCATTCAGGGGACTAGCGGGGGGTGAGCAGTTCTTC. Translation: CASSFRGLAGGEQFF.

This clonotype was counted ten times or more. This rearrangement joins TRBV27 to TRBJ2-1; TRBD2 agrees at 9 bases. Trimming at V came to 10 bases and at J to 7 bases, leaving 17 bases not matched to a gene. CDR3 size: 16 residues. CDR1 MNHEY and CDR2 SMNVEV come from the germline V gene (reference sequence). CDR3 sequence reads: CATMTPRGGRGNEQFF. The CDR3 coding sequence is TGTGCCACCATGACCCCGCGGGGGGGCAGAGGTAATGAGCAGTTCTTC.

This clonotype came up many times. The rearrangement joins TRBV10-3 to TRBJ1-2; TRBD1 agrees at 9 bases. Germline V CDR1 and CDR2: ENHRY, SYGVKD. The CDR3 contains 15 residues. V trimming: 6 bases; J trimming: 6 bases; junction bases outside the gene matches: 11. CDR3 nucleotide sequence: TGTGCCATCAGAGCCGACAGGGGGGATTTGGATGGCTACACCTTC. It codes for CAIRADRGDLDGYTF.

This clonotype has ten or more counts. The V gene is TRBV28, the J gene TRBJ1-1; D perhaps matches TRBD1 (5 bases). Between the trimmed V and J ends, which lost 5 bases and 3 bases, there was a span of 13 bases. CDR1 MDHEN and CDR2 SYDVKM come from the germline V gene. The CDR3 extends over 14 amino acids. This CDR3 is CASSLRDLDTEAFF. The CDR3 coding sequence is TGTGCCAGCAGTCTCCGGGACCTGGACACTGAAGCTTTCTTT.

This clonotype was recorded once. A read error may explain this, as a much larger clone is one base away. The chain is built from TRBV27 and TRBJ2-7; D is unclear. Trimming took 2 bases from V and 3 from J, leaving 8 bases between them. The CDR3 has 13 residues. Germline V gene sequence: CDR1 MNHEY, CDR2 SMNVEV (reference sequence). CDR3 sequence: CASSLGPVYEQYF. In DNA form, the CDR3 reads TGTGCCAGCAGTTTAGGACCGGTCTACGAGCAGTACTTC.

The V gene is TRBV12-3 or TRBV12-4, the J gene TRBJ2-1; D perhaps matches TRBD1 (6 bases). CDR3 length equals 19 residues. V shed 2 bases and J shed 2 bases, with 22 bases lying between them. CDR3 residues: CASSLYASGGTNTYNEQFF. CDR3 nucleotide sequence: TGTGCCAGCAGTTTATACGCCAGCGGTGGGACAAATACCTACAATGAGCAGTTCTTC.

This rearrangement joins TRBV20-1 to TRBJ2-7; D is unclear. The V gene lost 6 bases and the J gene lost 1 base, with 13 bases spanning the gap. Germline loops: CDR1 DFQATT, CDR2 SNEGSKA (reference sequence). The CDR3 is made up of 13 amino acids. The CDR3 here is CSATRDPSYEQYF. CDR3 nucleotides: TGCAGTGCCACGCGCGATCCGTCCTACGAGCAGTACTTC.

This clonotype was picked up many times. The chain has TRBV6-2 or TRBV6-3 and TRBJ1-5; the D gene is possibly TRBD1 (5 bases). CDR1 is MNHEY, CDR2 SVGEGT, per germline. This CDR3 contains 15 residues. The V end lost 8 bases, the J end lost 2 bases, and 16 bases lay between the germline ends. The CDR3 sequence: CASGPGVAGNQPQHF. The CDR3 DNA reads TGTGCCAGCGGGCCGGGGGTTGCGGGCAATCAGCCCCAGCATTTT.